The 30 T cell receptor beta chains in this list originate from one sample, sequenced in a study of blood T cell repertoires in COVID-19 (dated by TCRdb to 2019 to 2021). The library was built by means of the immunoSEQ multiplex PCR assay. Drawn from immuneACCESS, this table holds only the in-frame rearrangements with V and J called that TCRdb kept. Clones are partly lost; checked studies trace under half to an unresolved V gene and leave the rest unexplained. For this sample there are roughly 150,000 clones; about 89% appear just once. Approximately 6.1% of the sample goes to the ten largest clones. The specimen was peripheral blood. All receptors derive from a man older than 75 with acute or convalescent COVID-19.

The chain couples TRBV5-6 to TRBJ1-6; D is unresolved. The CDR3 loop spans 15 amino acids. From germline, CDR1 is SGHDT and CDR2 YYEEEE. Deletions cut 0 bases from V and 6 bases from J, with 10 bases between. CDR3 in DNA: TGTGCCAGCAGCTTGGGCGTACAGACTAATTCACCCCTCCACTTT. Protein: CASSLGVQTNSPLHF. The whole variable domain, filled in from reference TRBV5-6 and TRBJ1-6, reads DAGVTQSPTHLIKTRGQQVTLRCSPKSGHDTVSWYQQALGQGPQFIFQYYEEEERQRGNFPDRFSGHQFPNYSSELNVNALLLGDSALYLCASSLGVQTNSPLHFGNGTRLTVT.

The chain joins TRBV7-2 to TRBJ1-2; 8 bases are shared with TRBD1. Germline CDR1 and CDR2: SGHTA and FQGNSA. Losses at the gene ends were 4 bases for V and 6 bases for J; bases not matched to a gene: 4. The CDR3 totals 13 residues. The CDR3 DNA sequence: TGTGCCAGCAGCTCGACAGGGGAGGATGGCTACACCTTC. Its translation: CASSSTGEDGYTF.

V usage is TRBV7-3 and J usage is TRBJ2-1; TRBD2 aligns across 7 bases. Germline V gene data show CDR1 as SGHTA and CDR2 as FQGTGA. The CDR3 runs to 15 residues. V gave up 5 bases and J gave up 7 bases; unmatched junction bases: 11. This chain's CDR3 is CASSGSGSVLNEQFF. CDR3 DNA: TGTGCCAGCAGCGGTAGCGGGTCCGTTCTAAATGAGCAGTTCTTC.

The chain couples TRBV5-3 to TRBJ2-1, with TRBD2 matching 10 bases. TRBV5-3 is given ORF status, its function remaining uncertain. CDR3 length equals 20 residues. Losses at the gene ends were 3 bases for V and 7 bases for J; bases not matched to a gene: 22. The CDR3 nucleotides read TGTGCCAGAAGCTCCCCGGAACTAGCGGGACGACCCCTACTCAGGAATGAGCAGTTCTTC. Translation: CARSSPELAGRPLLRNEQFF.

This chain links TRBV2 with TRBJ2-2; TRBD1 might be the D (6 bases). This CDR3 has 14 residues. The germline V and J ends were trimmed by 7 bases and 2 bases, with 11 bases remaining between them. In germline, CDR1 is SNHLY, CDR2 FYNNEI. The CDR3 nucleotides read TGTGCCAGCACCGGGACACTAAACACCGGGGAGCTGTTTTTT. This codes for CASTGTLNTGELFF.

The J gene is TRBJ1-1, the V gene TRBV28; no definite D call. V lost 0 bases and J 0 bases, leaving 11 bases between the germline ends. The CDR3 loop spans 16 amino acids. The germline CDR1 and CDR2 sequences are MDHEN and SYDVKM. The CDR3 reads CASSLWGAGLNTEAFF. The CDR3, as DNA: TGTGCCAGCAGTTTATGGGGCGCGGGTTTGAACACTGAAGCTTTCTTT. Combining the CDR3 with reference TRBV28 and TRBJ1-1 gives the whole variable domain DVKVTQSSRYLVKRTGEKVFLECVQDMDHENMFWYRQDPGLGLRLIYFSYDVKMKEKGDIPEGYSVSREKKERFSLILESASTNQTSMYLCASSLWGAGLNTEAFFGQGTRLTVV.

The chain combines TRBV24-1 with TRBJ2-2, with TRBD1 matching 7 bases. This CDR3 comprises 14 residues. The V gene's germline CDR1 is KGHDR and CDR2 SFDVKD. V shed 7 bases, J shed 0 bases, and the junction held 1 base outside the gene matches. Here the CDR3 DNA reads TGTGCCACCAGCGACAGGGCGAACACCGGGGAGCTGTTTTTT. It translates to CATSDRANTGELFF.

This chain connects TRBV5-6 to TRBJ1-2; D perhaps matches TRBD1 (6 bases). The germline V gene has CDR1 SGHDT and CDR2 YYEEEE. CDR3 length: 12 amino acids. The germline V and J ends were trimmed by 2 bases and 8 bases, with 10 bases remaining between them. The CDR3 DNA sequence: TGTGCCAGCAGCTTTGCAGGGGCGGGCTACACCTTC. As protein: CASSFAGAGYTF.

This chain connects TRBV3-1 (or the pseudogene TRBV3-2) to TRBJ1-1, with TRBD1 matching 7 bases. This CDR3 region has 14 residues. Germline CDR1 reads LGHDT; CDR2 reads YNNKEL (reference sequence). V lost 4 bases to trimming and J lost 1 base; unmatched junction nucleotides: 3. The chain's CDR3 is CASSPGQKNTEAFF. The CDR3 bases are TGTGCCAGCAGCCCGGGACAGAAGAACACTGAAGCTTTCTTT.

The J gene is TRBJ2-5, the V gene TRBV7-9, with 9 nucleotides matching TRBD2. The CDR3 runs to 14 residues. Germline values: CDR1 SEHNR, CDR2 FQNEAQ (reference sequence). After removal of 1 base from V and 5 bases from J, the junction contained 2 bases not matched to a gene. CDR3 DNA: TGTGCCAGCAGCTTAGGGCTAGCGGGGGAGACCCAGTACTTC. Its translation: CASSLGLAGETQYF.

This rearrangement joins TRBV6-1 to TRBJ1-2, with 9 bases lining up with TRBD1. This CDR3 region has 13 residues. Germline values: CDR1 MNHNS, CDR2 SASEGT. With V trimmed by 3 bases and J by 5 bases, 1 base remained unmatched. The CDR3: CASSEDRGYGYTF. In DNA form, the CDR3 reads TGTGCCAGCAGTGAGGACAGGGGTTATGGCTACACCTTC.

The chain employs TRBV19 and TRBJ2-7, with 7 bases lining up with TRBD1. The V gene's germline CDR1 is LNHDA and CDR2 SQIVND (reference sequence). CDR3 size: 16 residues. With V trimmed by 5 bases and J by 0 bases, 10 bases remained unmatched. The CDR3 DNA reads as TGTGCCAGTAGTCCTATACAGGACAGGTACTCCTACGAGCAGTACTTC. Protein sequence: CASSPIQDRYSYEQYF.

This chain joins TRBV19 and TRBJ2-5, with TRBD2 as a possible D gene (5 bases). The CDR3 is made up of 13 amino acids. Germline lookup yields CDR1 LNHDA and CDR2 SQIVND (reference sequence). With 4 bases removed from V and 2 bases from J, the gap between germline ends came to 8 bases. In DNA, the CDR3 is TGTGCCAGTAGTACCGGGAATCAAGAGACCCAGTACTTC. Translating it yields CASSTGNQETQYF.

This chain connects TRBV15 to TRBJ1-2, with 7 bases matching TRBD1. CDR1 is LNHNV and CDR2 is YYDKDF in the germline V gene (reference sequence). V lost 0 bases to trimming and J lost 7 bases; unmatched junction nucleotides: 11. The CDR3 sequence is 16 residues long. The CDR3 protein is CATSRDRVDRVGGYTF. CDR3 sequence (DNA): TGTGCCACCAGCAGAGATCGGGTCGACAGGGTCGGTGGCTACACCTTC.

This clone was found once. V usage is TRBV5-5 and J usage is TRBJ1-5, with D possibly matching TRBD1 (5 bases). The ends were cut back, 1 base at V and 6 bases at J, with 8 bases in the middle. Per the germline V gene, CDR1 is SGHKS and CDR2 is YYEKEE (reference sequence). CDR3 length: 13 amino acids. CDR3 nucleotides: TGTGCCAGCAGCTTGCAGGGTGGTCAGCCCCAGCATTTT. Residues: CASSLQGGQPQHF.

The chain has TRBV19 and TRBJ1-2; TRBD1 might be the D (5 bases). Germline loops: CDR1 LNHDA, CDR2 SQIVND (reference sequence). CDR3 size: 13 residues. The V end lost 10 bases, the J end lost 4 bases, and 16 bases lay between the germline ends. Here the CDR3 DNA reads TGTGCCATAGCGGGGGACGGGGGCTATGGCTACACCTTC. Amino acids: CAIAGDGGYGYTF.

The J gene is TRBJ2-1, the V gene TRBV10-2; 10 bases fit TRBD2. Trimming at V came to 8 bases and at J to 6 bases, leaving 10 bases not matched to a gene. The length of the CDR3 is 15 residues. Germline V gene data show CDR1 as WSHSY and CDR2 as SAAADI. The CDR3: CASATPGLASNEQFF. For the CDR3, the DNA is TGCGCCAGCGCAACACCGGGACTAGCGTCCAATGAGCAGTTCTTC.

This chain uses TRBV6-1 with TRBJ2-5; 7 positions agree with TRBD1. The CDR3 is 15 amino acids. CDR1 is MNHNS and CDR2 is SASEGT in the germline V gene. Trimming took 3 bases from V and 5 from J; bases not matched to a gene: 9. The chain's CDR3 is CASSEVTGSWETQYF. As DNA, the CDR3 is TGTGCCAGCAGTGAGGTGACAGGGTCATGGGAGACCCAGTACTTC.

The chain uses TRBV5-1 and TRBJ2-5; 7 nucleotides match TRBD1. Losses at the gene ends were 0 bases for V and 3 bases for J; bases not matched to a gene: 8. This CDR3 contains 16 residues. The germline CDR1 and CDR2 sequences are SGHRS and YFSETQ. CDR3 residues: CASSLEPGQSEETQYF. The CDR3 DNA reads TGCGCCAGCAGCTTGGAGCCGGGACAGAGTGAAGAGACCCAGTACTTC. Filled out from reference TRBV5-1 and TRBJ2-5, the complete variable domain reads KAGVTQTPRYLIKTRGQQVTLSCSPISGHRSVSWYQQTPGQGLQFLFEYFSETQRNKGNFPGRFSGRQFSNSRSEMNVSTLELGDSALYLCASSLEPGQSEETQYFGPGTRLLVL.

The rearrangement joins TRBV19 to TRBJ1-4; D is undetermined. This CDR3 spans 15 amino acids. Per the germline V gene, CDR1 is LNHDA and CDR2 is SQIVND (reference sequence). V was shortened by 4 bases and J by 5 bases, with 14 bases between the two germline ends. In nucleotides, the CDR3 is TGTGCCAGTAGTAGAGTCTCCGGGGAGAATGAAAAACTGTTTTTT. This encodes CASSRVSGENEKLFF.

This clone was recorded once. The junction departs from germline at one end; a sequencing error may be responsible. CDR3 bases: TGTGCCAGCAGTACAGGGTTCGGCGAGCAGTACTTC. Translating gives CASSTGFGEQYF. V is TRBV19 and J is TRBJ2-7; D possibly corresponds to TRBD1 (6 bases). CDR3 length: 12 residues. CDR1 and CDR2 (germline): LNHDA, SQIVND (reference sequence). Supplemented by reference TRBV19 and TRBJ2-7, the full variable domain reads DGGITQSPKYLFRKEGQNVTLSCEQNLNHDAMYWYRQDPGQGLRLIYYSQIVNDFQKGDIAEGYSVSREKKESFPLTVTSAQKNPTAFYLCASSTGFGEQYFGPGTRLTVT.

The chain links TRBV6-6 to TRBJ2-7, with TRBD2 as a possible D gene (5 bases). Trimming shortened V by 3 bases and J by 4 bases, and 16 bases separated the two germline ends. This CDR3 comprises 15 residues. CDR1 MNHNY and CDR2 SVGAGI come from the germline V gene (reference sequence). The CDR3 sequence is CASSYGFSGEYEQYF. Written as DNA, the CDR3 is TGTGCCAGCAGTTATGGGTTCAGCGGAGAGTACGAGCAGTACTTC.

The chain joins TRBV5-1 to TRBJ2-1; perhaps TRBD1 as D (5 bases). V gave up 0 bases and J gave up 9 bases, with 10 bases separating them. The V gene's germline CDR1 is SGHRS and CDR2 YFSETQ. The CDR3 runs to 13 residues. The CDR3 nucleotides read TGCGCCAGCAGCTTGGCTGCAGGGTTTGAGCAGTTCTTC. Its translation is CASSLAAGFEQFF.

The chain combines TRBV28 with TRBJ2-7; 7 bases align to TRBD1. The CDR3 loop spans 15 amino acids. Trimming took 5 bases from V and 3 from J; bases not matched to a gene: 10. The germline gives CDR1 MDHEN, CDR2 SYDVKM. The CDR3 loop is CASSTPRQGNYEQYF. Here the CDR3 DNA reads TGTGCCAGCAGTACCCCTCGACAGGGTAACTACGAGCAGTACTTC.

The CDR3 DNA reads as TGTGCCAGCAGCCAAGAGGAGCAGAAGCAGTACTTC. Translation gives CASSQEEQKQYF. The V and J genes are TRBV3-1 (or the pseudogene TRBV3-2) and TRBJ2-7; D gene unclear. Germline CDR1 is LGHDT and CDR2 is YNNKEL (reference sequence). The CDR3 spans 12 residues. The V and J ends lost 0 bases and 8 bases respectively, with 8 bases between them.

The chain is built from TRBV18 and TRBJ1-4; possible D gene TRBD1, 5 bases. The V and J ends lost 6 bases and 2 bases respectively, with 10 bases between them. CDR3 length: 14 residues. The germline gives CDR1 KGHSH, CDR2 LQKENI. Here the CDR3 DNA reads TGTGCCAGCTCCCAAGGGGCGACTAATGAAAAACTGTTTTTT. As protein: CASSQGATNEKLFF.

About this clone: A read error may account for a junction end that differs from germline. The chain carries TRBV13 and TRBJ2-7; no firm D call. Germline CDR1 and CDR2: PRHDT and FYEKMQ (reference sequence). This CDR3 region has 15 residues. In DNA, the CDR3 is TGTGCCAGCAGCCTAGGGCGGAAGAGCTCCTACGAGCAGTACTTC. This sequence encodes CASSLGRKSSYEQYF. The full variable domain, in which reference TRBV13 and TRBJ2-7 provide the parts outside the CDR3, is AAGVIQSPRHLIKEKRETATLKCYPIPRHDTVYWYQQGPGQDPQFLISFYEKMQSDKGSIPDRFSAQQFSDYHSELNMSSLELGDSALYFCASSLGRKSSYEQYFGPGTRLTVT.

The chain joins TRBV7-9 to TRBJ1-2; D is ambiguous. Germline lookup yields CDR1 SEHNR and CDR2 FQNEAQ (reference sequence). Trimming removed 1 base from V and 0 bases from J, with 12 bases in between. The length of the CDR3 is 16 residues. CDR3 sequence: CASSLGGATSNYGYTF. The CDR3 coding sequence is TGTGCCAGCAGCTTAGGTGGAGCAACTTCTAACTATGGCTACACCTTC.

This chain uses TRBV2 with TRBJ1-3; 8 bases align to TRBD1. Germline loops: CDR1 SNHLY, CDR2 FYNNEI. The CDR3 length is 15 residues. Trimming cost V 3 bases and J 4 bases; bases outside gene matches: 5. The DNA for the CDR3 is TGTGCCAGCAGTGACGGACAGGGTTACGGAAACACCATATATTTT. Amino acids: CASSDGQGYGNTIYF.

As regards this clone: The identical CDR3 is also encoded by other nucleotide sequences in the sample. J is TRBJ1-2 and V is TRBV3-1 (or the pseudogene TRBV3-2); D is ambiguous. Germline CDR1 and CDR2: LGHDT and YNNKEL (reference sequence). V was shortened by 0 bases and J by 5 bases, with 4 bases between the two germline ends. CDR3 size: 12 residues. The CDR3, as DNA: TGTGCCAGCAGCCAAGACATTTATGGCTACACCTTC. Its translation: CASSQDIYGYTF.